This is a list of T cell receptor beta chains from one sample in a study of OX40 agonist ivuxolimab in advanced cancers. The table came from immunoSEQ multiplex PCR; TCRdb's copy has only in-frame clones and leaves some out. The table has about 48,000 clones, around 85% seen once. The sample here was CD4+ or CD8+ T cells sorted from blood, taken in a trial of the OX40 agonist ivuxolimab. The receptors derive from an adult with an advanced solid tumor such as melanoma, head and neck, liver or kidney cancer. Both conserved end residues are part of each CDR3. D genes are given only for firm matches. Some rows have no size entry. The others give once, few or many, or a class for an expanded clone.

D,V,size,J,DNA,CDR3
.,TRBV19,few,TRBJ1-6,TGTGCCAGTAGTCCCGGACAGTATTATTCACCCCTCCACTTT,CASSPGQYYSPLHF
TRBD1,TRBV27,.,TRBJ1-2,TGTGCCAGCAGAGGGAAGACAGGGACCTATGGCTACACCTTC,CASRGKTGTYGYTF
TRBD1,TRBV18,.,TRBJ2-7,TGTGCCAGCTCACCCCTGGACAGGGGGATCACCTACGAGCAGTACTTC,CASSPLDRGITYEQYF
.,TRBV4-3,.,TRBJ2-5,TGCGCCAGCAGCCATGATCTAGACTTTAGAGAGACCCAGTACTTC,CASSHDLDFRETQYF
TRBD2,TRBV6-1,.,TRBJ2-3,TGTGCCAGCACCACCGGGGGGGACACAGATACGCAGTATTTT,CASTTGGDTDTQYF
TRBD1,TRBV6-5,.,TRBJ1-1,TGTGCCAGCAGTCCACCCGGGACAGGGAACACTGAAGCTTTCTTT,CASSPPGTGNTEAFF
.,TRBV15,.,TRBJ2-3,TGTGCCACCAGCAGAGAATGGGATACGCAGTATTTT,CATSREWDTQYF
TRBD1,TRBV28,once,TRBJ2-6,TGTGCCAGCAGTTTAACCGGGACAGGGTCCTCTGGGGCCAATGTCCTGACTTTC,CASSLTGTGSSGANVLTF
.,TRBV7-8,.,TRBJ2-7,TGTGCCAGCAGCCCCCGCGCGGGCACCTCCTACGAGCAGTACTTC,CASSPRAGTSYEQYF
.,TRBV9,.,TRBJ2-5,TGTGCCAGCAGCGTATCGGCAGAGCAAGAGACCCAGTACTTC,CASSVSAEQETQYF
TRBD2,TRBV7-9,once,TRBJ2-5,TGTGCCAGCAGCTTCGAGGGGAGGGGAAAGACCCAGTACTTC,CASSFEGRGKTQYF
TRBD2,TRBV19,.,TRBJ2-1,TGTGCCAGTATGGGACTCTCGGGACTAGCGGGCCACAATGAGCAGTTCTTC,CASMGLSGLAGHNEQFF
.,TRBV6-1,.,TRBJ2-7,TGTGCCAGCAGTGAAGGGGGGACACAAGCCTACGAGCAGTACTTC,CASSEGGTQAYEQYF
TRBD1,TRBV4-1,.,TRBJ2-7,TGCGCCAGCAGCCGGGACAGGGGCTTCTACGAGCAGTACTTC,CASSRDRGFYEQYF
TRBD1,TRBV6-5,.,TRBJ1-1,TGTGCCAGCAGCAGCCTACAGGGGGGGGTGACAGCTTTCTTT,CASSSLQGGVTAFF
TRBD1,TRBV6-5,.,TRBJ2-7,TGTGCCAGCAGTTATGGAGCAGGGGGCCTCTACGAGCAGTACTTC,CASSYGAGGLYEQYF
TRBD2,TRBV7-8,.,TRBJ2-3,TGTGCCAGCAGCTTACGAGCGGGGAGCACAGATACGCAGTATTTT,CASSLRAGSTDTQYF
.,TRBV19,.,TRBJ1-4,TGTGCCAGTAGTATTAGGGTGCAGGGTAATGAAAAACTGTTTTTT,CASSIRVQGNEKLFF
TRBD2,TRBV7-9,.,TRBJ2-5,TGTGCCAGCAGCTTAATGACTAGCGGGCAAGAGACCCAGTACTTC,CASSLMTSGQETQYF
.,TRBV20-1,.,TRBJ2-1,TGCAGTCGGATGAACTACAATGAGCAGTTCTTC,CSRMNYNEQFF
.,TRBV6-5,.,TRBJ1-2,TGTGCCAGCAGTACGGATAGCAGCGGTGGCTACACCTTC,CASSTDSSGGYTF
TRBD1,TRBV19,.,TRBJ1-5,TGTGCCAGTAAAGGGGACAGTTGGATCAATCAGCCCCAGCATTTT,CASKGDSWINQPQHF
.,TRBV7-9,medium-sized,TRBJ2-4,TGTGCCAGCAGCTTAGCCTACAAGGGGAGGAACATTCAGTACTTC,CASSLAYKGRNIQYF
.,TRBV6-4,.,TRBJ2-7,TGTGCCAGCAGTGACACGGTCCCGTCCGGCGGAGAGCAGTACTTC,CASSDTVPSGGEQYF
.,TRBV2,.,TRBJ1-1,TGTGCCACCCAAAGGGGCATGAACACTGAAGCTTTCTTT,CATQRGMNTEAFF
.,TRBV7-8,.,TRBJ1-3,TGTGCCAGCCGAGCTCAGAGATCTGGAAACACCATATATTTT,CASRAQRSGNTIYF
TRBD1,TRBV29-1,.,TRBJ1-1,TGCAGCGTTAAGACAGGGCCGAACACTGAAGCTTTCTTT,CSVKTGPNTEAFF
TRBD2,TRBV25-1,.,TRBJ2-5,TGTGCCAGCGCAGCGGGGGGCAACCAAGAGACCCAGTACTTC,CASAAGGNQETQYF
.,TRBV5-1,once,TRBJ1-4,TGCGCCAGCAGCGTCGACAGGCCTAATGAAAAACTGTTTTTT,CASSVDRPNEKLFF
TRBD2,TRBV10-3,.,TRBJ2-2,TGTGCCAGCGACATAAGCGGGGGGGCCAGTACCGGGGAGCTGTTTTTT,CASDISGGASTGELFF
TRBD1,TRBV4-3,few,TRBJ1-2,TGCGCCAGCAGCCAAGGGCCCGGGCAGGGGGATGGCTACACCTTC,CASSQGPGQGDGYTF
.,TRBV7-3,.,TRBJ2-7,TGTGCCAGCACCCCGGCTAGGGGGGCCCCCGACGAGCAGTACTTC,CASTPARGAPDEQYF
.,TRBV6-5,.,TRBJ1-1,TGTGCCAGCAGTTACTCCCGTGACGGCCAGGGCACTGAAGCTTTCTTT,CASSYSRDGQGTEAFF
TRBD1,TRBV7-2,.,TRBJ2-5,TGTGCCAGCAGTTACAAGGACAGGGGGTCCCAAGAGACCCAGTACTTC,CASSYKDRGSQETQYF